The 30 T cell receptor beta chains given below trace back to one sample, sequenced in a study of blood T cell repertoires in COVID-19. The protocol was immunoSEQ multiplex PCR, while the TCRdb copy is restricted to in-frame clones and leaves out a portion. The sample contains about 120,000 clones, more than 60% of which appear only once. The sequenced material came from peripheral blood. These receptor sequences come from a woman between 65 and 79 years old with acute or convalescent COVID-19.

This chain's CDR3 is CASRIGETQYF. CDR3 in DNA: TGTGCCAGCAGAATCGGAGAGACCCAGTACTTC. This chain links TRBV7-9 with TRBJ2-5; D not resolved. The CDR3 spans 11 residues. The V end was cut by 6 bases, the J end by 4 bases, with 6 bases between. The germline V gene encodes CDR1 SEHNR and CDR2 FQNEAQ (reference sequence).

The chain links TRBV5-1 to TRBJ2-1; 10 nucleotides line up with TRBD2. Germline V gene data show CDR1 as SGHRS and CDR2 as YFSETQ. V gave up 0 bases and J gave up 7 bases; unmatched junction bases: 7. This CDR3 region has 16 residues. The CDR3 DNA reads as TGCGCCAGCAGCTTGGGGCTAGCGGGAGAAAGGAATGAGCAGTTCTTC. Its protein is CASSLGLAGERNEQFF.

This chain joins TRBV10-3 and TRBJ2-1, with TRBD2 matching 13 bases. The V gene end was trimmed by 4 bases and the J gene end by 5 bases; junction bases not matched to a gene: 2. There are 15 residues in the CDR3. Germline CDR1 and CDR2: ENHRY and SYGVKD. DNA of the CDR3: TGTGCCATCAGTGGGGGGACTAGCGGGAACAATGAGCAGTTCTTC. As protein: CAISGGTSGNNEQFF.

V usage is TRBV19 and J usage is TRBJ2-3, with D uncertain. This CDR3 comprises 15 residues. Looked up from germline, CDR1 is LNHDA and CDR2 is SQIVND (reference sequence). Deletions cut 1 base from V and 2 bases from J, with 10 bases between. CDR3 nucleotide sequence: TGTGCCAGTAGTATAGCCCAGGAACCCACAGATACGCAGTATTTT. Amino acid sequence: CASSIAQEPTDTQYF.

This clone was picked up one time. The chain links TRBV7-2 to TRBJ1-1; D call uncertain. The CDR3 is 14 amino acids. Trimming took off 3 bases at V and 2 bases at J, with 10 bases between the two ends. The germline V gene has CDR1 SGHTA and CDR2 FQGNSA. CDR3 bases: TGTGCCAGCAGCTTTAGTAATATTAACACTGAAGCTTTCTTT. Protein: CASSFSNINTEAFF.

The chain is built from TRBV11-2 and TRBJ2-7; 11 bases map to TRBD2. From germline, CDR1 is SGHAT and CDR2 FQNNGV. V shed 0 bases, J shed 5 bases, and the junction held 6 bases outside the gene matches. This CDR3 is 16 amino acids long. The CDR3 sequence is CASSLEGSGRENEQYF. The DNA of the CDR3 is TGTGCCAGCAGCTTAGAGGGTAGCGGGAGGGAAAACGAGCAGTACTTC.

This chain links TRBV11-2 with TRBJ2-1, with TRBD2 identical over 14 bases. The CDR3 totals 15 residues. The V gene's germline CDR1 is SGHAT and CDR2 FQNNGV. The V gene end was trimmed by 1 base and the J gene end by 7 bases; junction bases not matched to a gene: 0. The CDR3 protein is CASSLGTSGRNEQFF. DNA of the CDR3: TGTGCCAGCAGCTTAGGGACTAGCGGGAGGAATGAGCAGTTCTTC.

The V gene is TRBV5-5, the J gene TRBJ1-2, with 8 bases aligning to TRBD1. This CDR3 is 14 amino acids long. J was trimmed by 5 bases and V by 3 bases; bases with no gene match: 6. The germline gives CDR1 SGHKS, CDR2 YYEKEE (reference sequence). The chain's CDR3 is CASSSTGARYGYTF. The CDR3 DNA reads as TGTGCCAGCAGCTCGACAGGGGCGAGGTATGGCTACACCTTC.

DNA for the CDR3: TGTGCCAGCAGTTTAAAGGGGTTCTATGGCTACACCTTC. Amino acid sequence: CASSLKGFYGYTF. This chain uses TRBV28 with TRBJ1-2; TRBD1 might be the D (5 bases). This CDR3 is built from 13 residues. Per the germline V gene, CDR1 is MDHEN and CDR2 is SYDVKM. V lost 2 bases, J lost 4 bases, and 8 bases lay in between.

This clone was recorded once. The chain has TRBV7-2 and TRBJ1-6; TRBD1 aligns across 8 bases. V shed 5 bases, J shed 7 bases, and the junction held 7 bases outside the gene matches. The CDR3 extends over 15 amino acids. Germline CDR1 SGHTA, CDR2 FQGNSA. CDR3 nucleotides: TGTGCCAGCAGCCTCGGACAGGGTGACAATTCACCCCTCCACTTT. Amino acid sequence: CASSLGQGDNSPLHF.

This chain uses TRBV25-1 with TRBJ2-1, with TRBD1 matching 9 bases. The V segment lost 1 base and the J segment 6 bases; nucleotides outside the gene matches: 10. From germline, CDR1 is MGHDK and CDR2 SYGVNS. CDR3 length equals 17 residues. CDR3 amino acids: CASSESFEDRGINEQFF. CDR3 bases: TGTGCCAGCAGTGAATCTTTTGAGGACAGGGGAATCAATGAGCAGTTCTTC.

This chain uses TRBV6-5 with TRBJ2-7; 7 positions agree with TRBD1. Germline-derived CDR1 and CDR2 are MNHEY and SVGAGI. This CDR3 region has 15 residues. With V trimmed by 0 bases and J by 2 bases, 4 bases remained unmatched. The CDR3 DNA follows: TGTGCCAGCAGTTACTCTCGGGACAGCGCCTACGAGCAGTACTTC. Translating gives CASSYSRDSAYEQYF.

The chain couples TRBV6-2 or TRBV6-3 to TRBJ2-5; no clear D. The V gene lost 2 bases and the J gene lost 4 bases, with 11 bases spanning the gap. The CDR3 spans 14 residues. CDR1 MNHEY and CDR2 SVGEGT come from the germline V gene. The CDR3 DNA sequence: TGTGCCAGCAGTTACCTAGATCGCCTAGAGACCCAGTACTTC. This sequence encodes CASSYLDRLETQYF.

The V call is TRBV7-9, the J call TRBJ2-1, with D tentatively TRBD2 (6 bases). The CDR3 runs to 15 residues. Germline CDR1 SEHNR, CDR2 FQNEAQ (reference sequence). The V end lost 5 bases, the J end lost 4 bases, and 15 bases lay between the germline ends. DNA for the CDR3: TGTGCCAGCAGCCCAGGAGGGGAGGAATACAATGAGCAGTTCTTC. Protein sequence: CASSPGGEEYNEQFF.

The chain recombines TRBV9 with TRBJ1-3, with D unclear. This CDR3 is 13 amino acids long. The V gene's germline CDR1 is SGDLS and CDR2 YYNGEE. Trimming cost V 4 bases and J 6 bases, with 11 bases left between them. CDR3 sequence: CASSPSGSNTIYF. Written as DNA, the CDR3 is TGTGCCAGCAGCCCTTCGGGATCAAACACCATATATTTT.

The gene calls are TRBV7-2 and TRBJ2-1; TRBD2 is a possible D gene (5 bases). Trimming stripped 0 bases from V and 8 bases from J, with 11 bases between. CDR1 and CDR2 (germline): SGHTA, FQGNSA. The CDR3 extends over 14 amino acids. CDR3 sequence reads: CASSLAGLYDEQFF. The CDR3 DNA reads as TGTGCCAGCAGCTTAGCAGGACTGTACGATGAGCAGTTCTTC. Full variable domain (rest looked up from reference TRBV7-2 and TRBJ2-1): GAGVSQSPSNKVTEKGKDVELRCDPISGHTALYWYRQSLGQGLEFLIYFQGNSAPDKSGLPSDRFSAERTGGSVSTLTIQRTQQEDSAVYLCASSLAGLYDEQFFGPGTRLTVL.

The chain employs TRBV9 and TRBJ2-3; 14 bases are shared with TRBD2. Germline lookup yields CDR1 SGDLS and CDR2 YYNGEE. The CDR3 has 16 residues. V lost 2 bases, J lost 2 bases, and 1 base stayed unmatched. The CDR3 bases are TGTGCCAGCAGCGTGGGACTAGCGGGGGACACAGATACGCAGTATTTT. It yields the protein CASSVGLAGDTDTQYF.

This clone has just a few counts. The V and J genes are TRBV18 and TRBJ2-7; D perhaps matches TRBD1 (6 bases). The germline V and J ends were trimmed by 4 bases and 2 bases, with 9 bases remaining between them. Per the germline V gene, CDR1 is KGHSH and CDR2 is LQKENI. The CDR3 totals 13 residues. This CDR3 is CASSLGTTYEQYF. DNA for the CDR3: TGTGCCAGCTCACTCGGGACAACCTACGAGCAGTACTTC.

The J gene is TRBJ2-7, the V gene TRBV19, with D maybe TRBD2 (6 bases). The germline V gene encodes CDR1 LNHDA and CDR2 SQIVND (reference sequence). V was pared by 6 bases and J by 0 bases, with 9 bases between. The CDR3 loop spans 13 amino acids. CDR3 protein: CASSGGVSYEQYF. Here the CDR3 DNA reads TGTGCCAGTAGCGGAGGGGTCTCCTACGAGCAGTACTTC. Full variable domain (rest looked up from reference TRBV19 and TRBJ2-7): DGGITQSPKYLFRKEGQNVTLSCEQNLNHDAMYWYRQDPGQGLRLIYYSQIVNDFQKGDIAEGYSVSREKKESFPLTVTSAQKNPTAFYLCASSGGVSYEQYFGPGTRLTVT.

This clone turned up a few times. The CDR3 DNA follows: TGTGCCAGCAGCTTTTGGTTGGGGCACGGGAGTTACAATGAGCAGTTCTTC. This translates into CASSFWLGHGSYNEQFF. The genes are TRBV5-6 and TRBJ2-1; D perhaps matches TRBD2 (6 bases). Germline-derived CDR1 and CDR2 are SGHDT and YYEEEE. V was cut by 2 bases and J by 4 bases, with 19 bases left in between. CDR3 length equals 17 residues. Combining the CDR3 with reference TRBV5-6 and TRBJ2-1 gives the whole variable domain DAGVTQSPTHLIKTRGQQVTLRCSPKSGHDTVSWYQQALGQGPQFIFQYYEEEERQRGNFPDRFSGHQFPNYSSELNVNALLLGDSALYLCASSFWLGHGSYNEQFFGPGTRLTVL.

A word on this clone: The same CDR3 arises from other DNA sequences in this sample as well. V gene TRBV12-3 or TRBV12-4 combines with J gene TRBJ1-2; 7 bases are a match to TRBD1. This CDR3 contains 12 residues. Germline trimming cut 6 bases from V and 4 bases from J; bases unmatched to any gene: 2. This chain's CDR3 is CASSRDSYGYTF. In DNA form, the CDR3 reads TGTGCCAGCAGCAGGGACAGCTATGGCTACACCTTC.

The chain links TRBV29-1 to TRBJ2-3; 11 bases fit TRBD2. The CDR3 spans 16 residues. The ends lost 3 bases at V and 0 bases at J; junction bases unmatched: 5. CDR1 is SQVTM, CDR2 ANQGSEA, per germline. The CDR3 protein is CSVDLAGGPSTDTQYF. The DNA for the CDR3 is TGCAGCGTTGACTTAGCGGGAGGGCCAAGCACAGATACGCAGTATTTT.

Only one count was recorded for this clone. The chain employs TRBV19 and TRBJ1-1, with D perhaps matching TRBD1 (5 bases). The CDR3 sequence is 12 residues long. The V end lost 11 bases, the J end lost 4 bases, and 14 bases lay between the germline ends. Germline loops: CDR1 LNHDA, CDR2 SQIVND (reference sequence). CDR3 region: CASQGVRTEAFF. The CDR3 DNA follows: TGTGCCTCCCAAGGGGTCCGCACTGAAGCTTTCTTT.

The chain employs TRBV10-2 and TRBJ2-7; 7 nucleotides match TRBD1. The trim removed 6 bases at V and 0 bases at J, leaving 5 bases unmatched. The CDR3 runs 14 residues. Germline lookup yields CDR1 WSHSY and CDR2 SAAADI. CDR3 nucleotide sequence: TGCGCCAGCAGGGGGACAGCAAGCTCCTACGAGCAGTACTTC. Protein: CASRGTASSYEQYF.

This rearrangement joins TRBV10-3 to TRBJ1-2; D is perhaps TRBD1 (6 bases). Trimming cost V 6 bases and J 8 bases, with 16 bases left between them. This CDR3 has 13 residues. Germline CDR1 and CDR2: ENHRY and SYGVKD. The CDR3 here is CAIRQHPTGGYTF. The CDR3 DNA reads as TGTGCCATCAGACAGCACCCGACAGGCGGCTACACCTTC.

The gene calls are TRBV19 and TRBJ2-5, with TRBD2 matching over 13 bases. Germline CDR1 and CDR2: LNHDA and SQIVND (reference sequence). This CDR3 is built from 15 residues. The trim removed 3 bases at V and 5 bases at J, leaving 3 bases unmatched. This CDR3 reads CASSIGTSGIETQYF. CDR3 nucleotide sequence: TGTGCCAGTAGTATCGGGACTAGCGGGATTGAGACCCAGTACTTC.

This clone was counted between two and nine times. This chain connects TRBV30 to TRBJ1-4; 10 nucleotides match TRBD1. Germline values: CDR1 GTSNPN, CDR2 SVGIG (reference sequence). This CDR3 spans 13 amino acids. J gave up 8 bases and V 4 bases, and 4 bases lay outside the gene matches. The CDR3 DNA is TGTGCCTGGAAGGGGACAGGGGACGAAAAACTGTTTTTT. It is translated as CAWKGTGDEKLFF.

The chain recombines TRBV7-9 with TRBJ1-2; 7 bases map to TRBD1. Germline loops: CDR1 SEHNR, CDR2 FQNEAQ (reference sequence). The CDR3 spans 16 residues. J lost 2 bases, V lost 6 bases, and 12 bases had no gene match. The CDR3 DNA follows: TGTGCCAGCAGGACAGGGAGAACGCCCTTGAACTATGGCTACACCTTC. Its translation is CASRTGRTPLNYGYTF.

J is TRBJ2-4 and V is TRBV28, with D tentatively TRBD2 (5 bases). This CDR3 has 16 residues. V dropped 5 bases and J dropped 1 base, with 15 bases sitting between them. CDR1 MDHEN and CDR2 SYDVKM come from the germline V gene. The CDR3 DNA reads as TGTGCCAGCAGTAATTTTGGTTCGGGGGCCAAAAACATTCAGTACTTC. Amino acids: CASSNFGSGAKNIQYF.

The chain has TRBV21-1 and TRBJ1-1; the table's D gene call, TRBD1, was not cross checked with the DNA. TRBV21-1 represents a pseudogene. This CDR3 has 15 residues. The DNA of the CDR3 is TGTGCCAGCAGCAATGGGGACAGGGTGAACACTGAAGCTTTCTTT. Translation: CASSNGDRVNTEAFF.